This T cell receptor (beta chain) stems from a study of CXCR3-negative and CXCR3-positive naive CD8 T cells. General study points: The study found comparably high diversity in both naive subsets and much lower diversity in memory CD8+ cells. Naive CXCR3-positive cells had TRB CDR3s more hydrophobic than those of CXCR3-negative naive cells. Naive subsets had comparable surface CD5, so TRB CDR3 properties gauged TCR strength.

UMI-labeled 5' RACE TRB cDNA libraries were prepared from the cells. Reanalyzing the 5' RACE reads, TCRdb keeps one entry per CDR3 protein, without DNA. The sample data list 60,000 to 65,000 distinct CDR3 sequences. Germline CDR1 is SNHLY and CDR2 is FYNNEI. This CDR3 comprises 13 residues. Of note for this clonotype: Its antigen is unknown.

J is TRBJ1-1 and V is TRBV2; TCRdb's D call of TRBD1 is untestable without DNA. The sequenced sample consisted of naive CXCR3+ CD8+ T cells from blood. Subset reported: CD45RO-CCR7+CD27+CD95- naive CD8+ T cells expressing CXCR3 (TNR3+). The sequence was obtained from a human donor in good health. Some clones in this sample may be carry-over from other donors' samples. The chain's CDR3 is CASSEGAGTEAFF. The whole variable domain, remainder taken from reference TRBV2 and TRBJ1-1, is EPEVTQTPSHQVTQMGQEVILRCVPISNHLYFYWYRQILGQKVEFLVSFYNNEISEKSEIFDDQFSVERPDGSNFTLKIRSTKLEDSAMYFCASSEGAGTEAFFGQGTRLTVV.